This T cell receptor (beta chain) was captured in a study of OX40 agonist ivuxolimab in advanced cancers. Study-level information: Prior anti-PD-1, anti-PD-L1 or anti-CTLA-4 therapy did not bar entry, and approximately 40% had some.

TCRdb keeps only in-frame clones here, not all; method: immunoSEQ multiplex PCR. This table has approximately 91,000 clones, about 89% appearing once. At baseline, cycle 4 day 1, and cycle 7 day 1, blood was sampled. A note on this clone: Its target is unknown.

General observations from the study: In CD8+ T cells, expanded clones were on average more numerous than in CD4+.

CDR3 size: 16 residues. Losses at the gene ends were 7 bases for V and 4 bases for J; bases not matched to a gene: 10. Germline loops: CDR1 MNHEY, CDR2 SMNVEV (reference sequence). This sample comprised CD4+ or CD8+ T cells sorted from blood, obtained in a trial of the OX40 agonist ivuxolimab. The TCR was taken from an adult with an advanced solid tumor such as melanoma, head and neck, liver or kidney cancer. The chain uses TRBV27 and TRBJ2-1; TRBD2 matches 10 bases. CDR3 nucleotide sequence: TGTGCCAGCATGTTTCAACTAGCGGGAATATACAATGAGCAGTTCTTC. Protein sequence: CASMFQLAGIYNEQFF.